Sequencing of this TCR beta chain was carried out in a study of ipilimumab plus nivolumab after autologous stem cell transplantation. Using immunoSEQ multiplex PCR, the repertoire was profiled, and TCRdb retains in-frame clones only, with some absent. The sample holds more than 12,000 clones, roughly 79% seen once. V dropped 7 bases and J dropped 1 base, with 13 bases sitting between them. Germline-derived CDR1 and CDR2 are MNHEY and SVGAGI. The CDR3 consists of 14 residues. Ipilimumab, 1 mg/kg, started 14 to 28 days after autologous transplant. Patients got 3 mg/kg IV nivolumab weeks 1, 4, 7, 10, then biweekly through week 26.

The sequencing here drew on PBMCs, taken in a trial of ipilimumab plus nivolumab as post-transplant consolidation. The receptor was isolated from a male donor with primary mediastinal lymphoma. The chain links TRBV6-5 to TRBJ1-2; a possible D gene is TRBD1 (5 bases). The CDR3 sequence is CASTRGGVNYGYTF. CDR3 coding DNA: TGTGCCAGCACCCGCGGAGGGGTTAACTATGGCTACACCTTC.